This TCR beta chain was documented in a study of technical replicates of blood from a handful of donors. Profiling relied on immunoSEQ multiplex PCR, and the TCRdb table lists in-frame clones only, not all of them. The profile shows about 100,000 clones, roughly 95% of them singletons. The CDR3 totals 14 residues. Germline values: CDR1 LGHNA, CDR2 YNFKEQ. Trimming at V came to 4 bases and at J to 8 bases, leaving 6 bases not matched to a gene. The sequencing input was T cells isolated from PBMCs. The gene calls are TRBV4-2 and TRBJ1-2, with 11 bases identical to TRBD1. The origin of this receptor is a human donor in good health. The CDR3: CASSLGQGAEGYTF. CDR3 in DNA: TGTGCCAGCAGCCTTGGACAGGGGGCTGAGGGCTACACCTTC.